This TCR beta chain originates from a study of CD8+CD57+ T cells in acquired aplastic anemia. Trimming stripped 6 bases from V and 6 bases from J, with 23 bases between. Germline CDR1 is MGHDK and CDR2 is SYGVNS. The length of the CDR3 is 17 residues. The template for TCR beta VDJ and CDR3 sequence profiling was genomic DNA. One entry per CDR3 protein results from TCRdb running MiXCR on the reads. The profile shows around 200,000 distinct CDR3 sequences, roughly 50% of them singletons. An expansion of CD8+CD57+ cells by flow cytometry had been shown in patients chosen for sequencing. This TCR came from a human donor with aplastic anemia. The sequenced sample consisted of sorted CD4+, CD8+, or CD8+CD57+ T cells (not recorded which) from PBMCs. V and J are TRBV25-1 and TRBJ2-2, with D possibly being TRBD1 (6 bases). The chain's CDR3 is CASSYPRLRGIAGELFF. The CDR3 DNA is TGTGCCAGCAGCTACCCACGACTAAGGGGGATCGCCGGGGAGCTGTTTTTT.